This T cell receptor beta chain was captured in a study of cytomegalovirus exposure and HLA in healthy donors. Study-wide results and caveats: In a later analysis, specific HLA alleles were associated with 15,000 to 20,000 TCR beta sequences at a 0.05 false discovery rate. Certain indistinguishable V segments, among them TRBV6-2 and TRBV6-3, were excluded.

Note on this clone: Its antigen is not known. The same CDR3 arises from other DNA sequences in this sample as well.

Trimming shortened V by 2 bases and J by 3 bases, and 10 bases separated the two germline ends. CDR3 length equals 14 residues. Germline V gene lookup returns CDR1 SGHVS and CDR2 FQNEAQ. A multiplex PCR was run with 60 Vbeta primers and 13 Jbeta primers. The repertoire was sequenced with immunoSEQ multiplex PCR; TCRdb's copy has only in-frame clones and lacks some. Of 150,000 to 200,000 clones listed, more than 75% are singletons. The receptor was derived from a woman aged 50 to 60 in good health and CMV-seropositive. This rearrangement joins TRBV7-8 to TRBJ1-2; no firm D call. Sequenced: PBMCs. CDR3 residues: CASSLREGDYGYTF. The CDR3 DNA sequence: TGTGCCAGCAGCTTACGGGAGGGCGACTATGGCTACACCTTC.